The entry below gives a single TCR beta chain sequence along with its context. There is no known antigen for this receptor. No qualities accompany the bases; no much larger clone lies one base away. The CDR3, from cysteine to phenylalanine, totals 14 residues. The retained sequence is limited to the CDR3, 42 bases, with the frame set at the first base. Taken from the germline V gene, the CDR1 and CDR2 loops are SQVTM and ANQGSEA. V has 5 bases trimmed and J has 3 bases trimmed; junction bases matching no gene number 4. Explained via the paper, the treatment or condition label denotes: around 19 received Ad26.COV2.S at low or high dose, single or two shots; about 5 received placebo; per-sample allocation not given. Repertoires of vaccine and placebo recipients were sequenced from samples collected on day 63 after the first injection. In Cohort 1b, 20 to 25 adults aged 18-55 years were enrolled at a single site in Boston, USA, between 29 July and 7 August 2020. Ad26.COV2.S consisted of a replication-incompetent adenovirus type 26 vector by which a prefusion-stabilized SARS-CoV-2 spike protein from the original Wuhan strain was expressed.

This sample stems from a study of Ad26.COV2.S vaccination and SARS-CoV-2 variants (dated by TCRdb to about 2021). With regard to the full study: Vaccine-arm donors came from COV1001, a multicentre, randomized, double-blind, placebo-controlled phase I-IIa trial of Ad26.COV2.S in healthy adults. Ad26.COV2.S was administered intramuscularly at a dose of 5x10^10 or 1x10^11 viral particles, either as one shot or as two shots given 56 days apart. TCRbeta repertoire sequencing served as the tool for gauging how specific and how broad the SARS-CoV-2-reactive T cell receptors were following Ad26.COV2.S vaccination. A total of roughly 32 samples were included in the TCR-sequenced set, comprising around 20 Ad26.COV2.S vaccine recipients, 5 placebo recipients and 8 SARS-CoV-2 convalescent individuals. Trial participants were randomized into five groups of five: low-dose or high-dose Ad26.COV2.S given once or twice, or placebo on both occasions. Blinding of investigators to trial group allocation was maintained during experiments and outcome assessment. Broader findings and caveats from the paper: Vaccine and placebo recipients had similar non-spike TCR breadth, a finding consistent with the vaccine containing only spike. After vaccination, substantial breadth of spike-specific CD8+ and CD4+ T cell responses was reported. It was noted by the authors that total T cell responses may have been underestimated by the TCR breadth and depth analyses. Ad26.COV2.S recipients had higher spike-specific TCR breadth than placebo recipients (P = 0.0014). The study lacked the statistical power to compare responses across vaccine doses or regimens.

TCRbeta CDR3 regions were sequenced with the immunoSEQ Assay. After extraction, genomic DNA underwent amplification by bias-controlled multiplex PCR, followed by high-throughput sequencing. The original methods were these. To quantify the absolute abundance of every unique TCRbeta CDR3 region, sequences were collapsed and filtered. Usable DNA was measured by amplifying reference genes present in all nucleated cells, and TCRbeta template counts were normalized to that usable DNA to estimate T cell fraction. Repertoire TCRs were annotated as SARS-CoV-2-specific when V gene, CDR3 amino acid sequence and J gene were exactly matched to a known reactive TCR set. The reference SARS-CoV-2 TCR set was derived from MIRA and filtered for enrichment in COVID-19-positive ImmuneCODE repertoires, a step that removed public or cross-reactive TCRs. Drawing on the MIRA antigens, annotated TCRs were analysed further at the level of specific ORF or position within ORF. Breadth was defined as annotated unique rearrangements over total unique productive rearrangements; depth was the summed frequency of those rearrangements. Two-sided Wilcoxon rank-sum tests were applied when comparing TCR breadth between groups. The immuneACCESS repertoire file appears here via TCRdb, limited to in-frame rearrangements. These files lack a portion of the clones; in checked studies, under half of the deficit traces to unresolved V genes, and the cause of the others is not known. Clone size and the V and J calls come from that table; the DNA yielded D and trimming. For this sample there are around 450,000 clones; about 88% appear just once. The ten largest clones take up 2% to 3% of the sample.

The rearranged segments are TRBV29-1 and TRBJ2-3; 11 middle bases align to TRBD2. This sample comprised peripheral blood, obtained in a trial of Ad26.COV2.S vaccine versus placebo. This TCR was recovered from a person aged 18-65 years who received the Ad26.COV2.S COVID-19 vaccine or a placebo. DNA sequence: TGCAGCGTTCTGACTAGCGGGGCGACAGATACGCAGTATTTT. Translated, this gives CSVLTSGATDTQYF.